The clone carrying this TCR beta chain was seen a handful of times. The antigen is not known. The data stem from a study of blood T cells in healthy people across ages. The germline V gene has CDR1 SGHRS and CDR2 YFSETQ. V lost 7 bases to trimming and J lost 5 bases; unmatched junction nucleotides: 10. There are 14 residues in the CDR3. General study results and limits: No one knew whether donors had CMV, which possibly confounded expanded clonotype changes. TCR beta diversity per million T cells fell roughly linearly with age.

The second PCR ran about 6 to 11 cycles with a sample-barcoded 5' primer and J-beta primers. A template-switch adaptor that had 12 random nucleotides put a tag on each cDNA molecule. TCRdb re-called the 5' RACE reads through MiXCR, storing one row per CDR3 protein. This sample has 700,000 to 850,000 distinct CDR3 sequences, with around 36% found just once. The rearrangement joins TRBV5-1 to TRBJ2-3; the match to TRBD2 covers 7 bases. The material sequenced was blood. This receptor was taken from a man in his late teens or twenties in good health. DNA for the CDR3: TGCGCCAGCCGCCTGGGCGGGGGTCAAGATACGCAGTATTTT. The encoded protein is CASRLGGGQDTQYF.